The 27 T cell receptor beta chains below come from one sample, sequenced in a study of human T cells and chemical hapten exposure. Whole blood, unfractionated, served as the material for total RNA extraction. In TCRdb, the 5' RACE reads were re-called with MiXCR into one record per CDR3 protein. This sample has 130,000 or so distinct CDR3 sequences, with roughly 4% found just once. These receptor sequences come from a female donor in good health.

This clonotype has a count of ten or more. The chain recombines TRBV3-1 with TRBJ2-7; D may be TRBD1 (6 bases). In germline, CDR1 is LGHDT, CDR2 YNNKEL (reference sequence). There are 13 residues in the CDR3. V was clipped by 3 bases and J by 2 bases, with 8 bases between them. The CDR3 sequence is CASSHRGPYEQYF. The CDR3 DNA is TGTGCCAGCAGCCACAGGGGCCCCTACGAGCAGTACTTC.

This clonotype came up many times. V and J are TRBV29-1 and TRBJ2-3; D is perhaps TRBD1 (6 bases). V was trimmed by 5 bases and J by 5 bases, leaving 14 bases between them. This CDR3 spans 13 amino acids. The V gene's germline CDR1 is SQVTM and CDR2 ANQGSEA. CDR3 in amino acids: CSVRAGALDTQYF. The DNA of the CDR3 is TGCAGCGTTCGGGCAGGGGCCTTAGATACGCAGTATTTT.

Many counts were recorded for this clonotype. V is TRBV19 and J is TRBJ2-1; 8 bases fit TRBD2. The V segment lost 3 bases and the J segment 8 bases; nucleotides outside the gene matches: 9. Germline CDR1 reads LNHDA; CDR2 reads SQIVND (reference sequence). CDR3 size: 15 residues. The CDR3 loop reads CASSMSGGANDEQFF. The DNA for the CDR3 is TGTGCCAGTAGTATGTCGGGGGGGGCCAATGATGAGCAGTTCTTC.

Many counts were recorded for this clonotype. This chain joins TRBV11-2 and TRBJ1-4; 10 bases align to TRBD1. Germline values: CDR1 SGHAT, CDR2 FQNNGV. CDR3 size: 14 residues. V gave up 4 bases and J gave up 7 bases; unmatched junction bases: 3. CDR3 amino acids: CASSWGTGVEKLFF. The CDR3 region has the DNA TGTGCCAGCAGCTGGGGGACAGGGGTTGAAAAACTGTTTTTT. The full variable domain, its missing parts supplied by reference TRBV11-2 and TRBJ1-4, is EAGVAQSPRYKIIEKRQSVAFWCNPISGHATLYWYQQILGQGPKLLIQFQNNGVVDDSQLPKDRFSAERLKGVDSTLKIQPAKLEDSAVYLCASSWGTGVEKLFFGSGTQLSVL.

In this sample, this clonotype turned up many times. CDR3 bases: TGTGCCAGTGAAACAGGGTACAATGAGCAGTTCTTC. Its protein is CASETGYNEQFF. The chain combines TRBV28 with TRBJ2-1, with D perhaps matching TRBD1 (6 bases). The CDR3 contains 12 residues. Looked up from germline, CDR1 is MDHEN and CDR2 is SYDVKM. V dropped 9 bases and J dropped 4 bases, with 10 bases sitting between them.

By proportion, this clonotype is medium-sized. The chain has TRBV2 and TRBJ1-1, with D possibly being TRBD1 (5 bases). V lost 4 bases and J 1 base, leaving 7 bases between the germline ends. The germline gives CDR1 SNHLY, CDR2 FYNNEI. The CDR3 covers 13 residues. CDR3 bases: TGTGCCAGCAGTGGACAGTCGAACACTGAAGCTTTCTTT. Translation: CASSGQSNTEAFF.

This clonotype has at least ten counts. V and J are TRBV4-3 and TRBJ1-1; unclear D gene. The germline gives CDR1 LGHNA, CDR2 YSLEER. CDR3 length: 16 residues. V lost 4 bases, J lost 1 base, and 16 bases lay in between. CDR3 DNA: TGCGCCAGCAGCCCAAGATGGGCCCCCGGGAACACTGAAGCTTTCTTT. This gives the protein CASSPRWAPGNTEAFF.

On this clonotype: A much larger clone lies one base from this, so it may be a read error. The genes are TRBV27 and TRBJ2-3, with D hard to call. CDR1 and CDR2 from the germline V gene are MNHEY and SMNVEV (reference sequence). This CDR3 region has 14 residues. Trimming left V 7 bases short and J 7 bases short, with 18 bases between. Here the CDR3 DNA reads TGTGCCAGCACCCCCACTCAGGTCCCATATACGCAGTATTTT. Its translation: CASTPTQVPYTQYF.

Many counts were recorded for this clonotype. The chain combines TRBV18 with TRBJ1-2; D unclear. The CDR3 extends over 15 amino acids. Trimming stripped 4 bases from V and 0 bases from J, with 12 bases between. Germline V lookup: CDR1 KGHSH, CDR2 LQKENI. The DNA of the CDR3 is TGTGCCAGCTCACTGCTGCCCCGAGCTAACTATGGCTACACCTTC. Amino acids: CASSLLPRANYGYTF.

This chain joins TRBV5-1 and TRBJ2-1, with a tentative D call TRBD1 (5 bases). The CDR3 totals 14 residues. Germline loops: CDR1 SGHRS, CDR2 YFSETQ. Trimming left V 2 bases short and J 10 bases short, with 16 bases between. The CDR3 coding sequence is TGCGCCAGCAGCTTTCAAGACAGACCCGAGGAGCAGTTCTTC. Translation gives CASSFQDRPEEQFF.

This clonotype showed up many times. Here the CDR3 DNA reads TGTGTCACCCGCCGGTCCTACGAGCAGTACTTC. It is translated as CVTRRSYEQYF. The chain is built from TRBV28 and TRBJ2-7; D ambiguous. This CDR3 is built from 11 residues. The germline V gene has CDR1 MDHEN and CDR2 SYDVKM.

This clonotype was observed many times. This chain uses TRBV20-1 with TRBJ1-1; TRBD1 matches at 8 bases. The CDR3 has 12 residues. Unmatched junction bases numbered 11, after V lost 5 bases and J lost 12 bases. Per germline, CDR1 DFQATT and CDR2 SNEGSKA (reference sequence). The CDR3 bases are TGCAGTGCTCCCCAGGGGGCTAAGGGATCTTTCTTT. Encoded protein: CSAPQGAKGSFF.

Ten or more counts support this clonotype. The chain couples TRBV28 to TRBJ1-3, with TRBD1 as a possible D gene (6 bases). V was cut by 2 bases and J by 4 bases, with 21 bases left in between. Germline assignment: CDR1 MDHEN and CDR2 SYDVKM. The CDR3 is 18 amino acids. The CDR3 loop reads CASSLDGRGRLPGNTIYF. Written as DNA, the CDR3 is TGTGCCAGCAGTTTAGATGGTCGGGGGCGCCTTCCGGGAAACACCATATATTTT. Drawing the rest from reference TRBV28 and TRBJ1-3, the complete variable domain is DVKVTQSSRYLVKRTGEKVFLECVQDMDHENMFWYRQDPGLGLRLIYFSYDVKMKEKGDIPEGYSVSREKKERFSLILESASTNQTSMYLCASSLDGRGRLPGNTIYFGEGSWLTVV.

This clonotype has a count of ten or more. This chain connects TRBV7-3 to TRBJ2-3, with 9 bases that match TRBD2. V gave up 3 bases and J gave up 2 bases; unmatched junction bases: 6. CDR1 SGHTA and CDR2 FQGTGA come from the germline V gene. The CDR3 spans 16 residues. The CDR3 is CASSLSGTSFTDTQYF. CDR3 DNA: TGTGCCAGCAGCTTGTCCGGGACTAGCTTCACAGATACGCAGTATTTT.

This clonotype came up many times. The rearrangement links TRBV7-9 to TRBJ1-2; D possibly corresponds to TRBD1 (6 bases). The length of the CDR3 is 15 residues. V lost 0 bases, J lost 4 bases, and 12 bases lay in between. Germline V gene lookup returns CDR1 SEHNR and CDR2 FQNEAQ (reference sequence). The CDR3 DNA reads TGTGCCAGCAGCTTAGCGGGAACAGGGATCTATGGCTACACCTTC. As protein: CASSLAGTGIYGYTF.

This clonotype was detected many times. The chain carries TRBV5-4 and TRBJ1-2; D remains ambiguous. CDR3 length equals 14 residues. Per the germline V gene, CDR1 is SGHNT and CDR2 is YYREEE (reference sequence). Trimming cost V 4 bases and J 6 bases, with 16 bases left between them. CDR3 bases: TGTGCCAGCAGCGCTGGTGCCCAGATTAATGGCTACACCTTC. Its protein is CASSAGAQINGYTF.

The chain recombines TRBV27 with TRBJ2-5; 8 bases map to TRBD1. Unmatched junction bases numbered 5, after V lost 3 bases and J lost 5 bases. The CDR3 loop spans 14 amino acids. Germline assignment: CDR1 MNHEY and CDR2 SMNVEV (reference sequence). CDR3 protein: CASSFRGRLETQYF. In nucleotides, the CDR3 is TGTGCCAGCAGTTTCAGGGGGCGCTTGGAGACCCAGTACTTC.

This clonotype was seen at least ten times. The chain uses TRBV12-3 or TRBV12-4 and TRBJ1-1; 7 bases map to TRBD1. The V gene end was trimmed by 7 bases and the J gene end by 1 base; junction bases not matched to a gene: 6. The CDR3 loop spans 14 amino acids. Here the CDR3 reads CASTKGATNTEAFF. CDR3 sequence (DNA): TGTGCCAGCACCAAGGGGGCGACGAACACTGAAGCTTTCTTT.

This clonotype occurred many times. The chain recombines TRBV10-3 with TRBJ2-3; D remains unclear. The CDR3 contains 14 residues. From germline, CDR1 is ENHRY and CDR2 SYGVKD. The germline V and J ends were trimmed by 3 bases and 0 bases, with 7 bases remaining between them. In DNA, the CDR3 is TGTGCCATCAGTGATACAGCTAGCACAGATACGCAGTATTTT. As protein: CAISDTASTDTQYF.

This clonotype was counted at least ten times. This CDR3 is CASSYSRGNQPQHF. As DNA, the CDR3 is TGTGCCAGCAGTTACTCGCGGGGCAATCAGCCCCAGCATTTT. The chain has TRBV6-5 and TRBJ1-5; no clear D. V dropped 0 bases and J dropped 2 bases, with 5 bases sitting between them. The CDR3 covers 14 residues. Germline V lookup: CDR1 MNHEY, CDR2 SVGAGI.

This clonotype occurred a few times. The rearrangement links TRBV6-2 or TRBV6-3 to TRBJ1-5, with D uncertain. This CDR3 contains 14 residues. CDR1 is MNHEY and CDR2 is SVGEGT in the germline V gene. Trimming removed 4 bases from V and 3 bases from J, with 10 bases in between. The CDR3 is CASSFVDTNQPQHF. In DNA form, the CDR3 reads TGTGCCAGCAGTTTTGTAGATACCAATCAGCCCCAGCATTTT.

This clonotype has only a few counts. CDR3 nucleotides: TGTGCCACCAGCAGTGCTAGCGGGTGCCAAGAGACCCAGTACTTC. Translation gives CATSSASGCQETQYF. The genes are TRBV15 and TRBJ2-5; 8 bases are shared with TRBD2. This CDR3 has 15 residues. CDR1 is LNHNV and CDR2 is YYDKDF in the germline V gene (reference sequence). The ends lost 3 bases at V and 1 base at J; junction bases unmatched: 4.

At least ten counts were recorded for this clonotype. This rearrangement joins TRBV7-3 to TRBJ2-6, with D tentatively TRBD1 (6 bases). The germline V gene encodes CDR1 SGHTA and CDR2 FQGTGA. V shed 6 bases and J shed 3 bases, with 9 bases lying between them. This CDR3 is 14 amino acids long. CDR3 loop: CASSWDNGANVLTF. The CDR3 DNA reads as TGTGCCAGCAGTTGGGACAATGGGGCCAACGTCCTGACTTTC. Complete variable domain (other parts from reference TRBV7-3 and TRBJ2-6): GAGVSQTPSNKVTEKGKYVELRCDPISGHTALYWYRQSLGQGPEFLIYFQGTGAADDSGLPNDRFFAVRPEGSVSTLKIQRTERGDSAVYLCASSWDNGANVLTFGAGSRLTVL.

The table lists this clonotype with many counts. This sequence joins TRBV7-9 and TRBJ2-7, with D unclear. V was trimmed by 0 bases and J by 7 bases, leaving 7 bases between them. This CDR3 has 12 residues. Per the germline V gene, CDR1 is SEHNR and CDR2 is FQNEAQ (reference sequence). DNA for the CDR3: TGTGCCAGCAGCTTAGCCCTGGGGGAGCAGTACTTC. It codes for CASSLALGEQYF. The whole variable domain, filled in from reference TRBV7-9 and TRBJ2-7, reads DTGVSQNPRHKITKRGQNVTFRCDPISEHNRLYWYRQTLGQGPEFLTYFQNEAQLEKSRLLSDRFSAERPKGSFSTLEIQRTEQGDSAMYLCASSLALGEQYFGPGTRLTVT.

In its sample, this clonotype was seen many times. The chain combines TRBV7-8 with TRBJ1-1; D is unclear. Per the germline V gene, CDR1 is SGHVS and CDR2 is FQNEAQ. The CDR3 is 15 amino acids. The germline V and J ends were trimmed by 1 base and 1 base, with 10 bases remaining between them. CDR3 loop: CASSLVGLQNTEAFF. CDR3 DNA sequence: TGTGCCAGCAGCTTAGTTGGACTCCAGAACACTGAAGCTTTCTTT.

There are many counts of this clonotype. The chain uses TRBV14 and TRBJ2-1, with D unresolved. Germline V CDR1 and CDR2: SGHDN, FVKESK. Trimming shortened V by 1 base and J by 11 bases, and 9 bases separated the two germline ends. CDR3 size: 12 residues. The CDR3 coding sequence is TGTGCCAGCAGCCAAGCCGCGTTTCAGCAGTTCTTC. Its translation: CASSQAAFQQFF.

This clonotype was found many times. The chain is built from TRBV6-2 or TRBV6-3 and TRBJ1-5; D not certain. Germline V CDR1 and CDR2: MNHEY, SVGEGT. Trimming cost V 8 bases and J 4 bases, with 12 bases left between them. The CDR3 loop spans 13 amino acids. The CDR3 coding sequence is TGTGCCAGCCACCTGGACGGAAATCAGCCCCAGCATTTT. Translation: CASHLDGNQPQHF.